This is a list of T cell receptor beta chains from one sample in a study of T cell responses to AZD1222 COVID-19 vaccine. Using immunoSEQ multiplex PCR, the repertoire was profiled, and TCRdb retains in-frame clones only, with some absent. The sample holds roughly 160,000 clones, more than 90% seen once. Sequences were derived from peripheral blood, sampled on day 0 of AZD1222 vaccination. All receptors come from an adult in good health. CDR3s include the opening cysteine and the closing phenylalanine or tryptophan. The D gene is left open where the match is weak. Clone sizes are given selectively: once, few, many, or a class where the clone is expanded.

v_call,j_call,clone_size,d_call,cdr3_nt,cdr3_aa
TRBV4-2,TRBJ2-7,-,-,TGTGCCAGCAGCCAAGAGGCAGGGGAGCAGTACGAGCAGTACTTC,CASSQEAGEQYEQYF
TRBV9,TRBJ1-2,-,TRBD1,TGTGCCAGCAGCAACGGACAGGGGGCGGTAGGCTACACCTTC,CASSNGQGAVGYTF
TRBV27,TRBJ2-7,-,-,TGTGCCAGCAGTTTACGGGGGACCTACGAGCAGTACTTC,CASSLRGTYEQYF
TRBV9,TRBJ1-1,-,-,TGTGCCAGCAGCCCCGACCTGAACACTGAAGCTTTCTTT,CASSPDLNTEAFF
TRBV4-1,TRBJ1-1,few,-,TGCGCCAGCAGCGTAATTCAGGGCTTGAACACTGAAGCTTTCTTT,CASSVIQGLNTEAFF
TRBV29-1,TRBJ1-2,-,-,TGCAGCGGTACTGACAGACTCGGGGGTGGCTACACCTTC,CSGTDRLGGGYTF
TRBV7-8,TRBJ1-1,-,-,TGTGCCAGCAGCCCCAGGGCGTACACTGAAGCTTTCTTT,CASSPRAYTEAFF
TRBV30,TRBJ2-1,-,TRBD2,TGTGCCTGGAGCTCCATAGCGGGGGGGCACAATGAGCAGTTCTTC,CAWSSIAGGHNEQFF
TRBV6-1,TRBJ1-1,few,-,TGTGCCAGCAGTGACCTGGGACGGAACACTGAAGCTTTCTTT,CASSDLGRNTEAFF
TRBV3-1/TRBV3-2,TRBJ1-2,-,TRBD1,TGTGCCAGCAGCCAAGGAATGCCGGGACAGGGCCGCTTC,CASSQGMPGQGRF
TRBV19,TRBJ1-5,-,-,TGTGCCAGTAGTATAGAAGGGGGAGTTATCAGCGCCCAGCATTTT,CASSIEGGVISAQHF
TRBV9,TRBJ2-7,-,-,TGTGCCAGCAGCGTAGGGGTGGGGCCTTACGAGCAGTACTTC,CASSVGVGPYEQYF
TRBV5-1,TRBJ1-2,-,TRBD1,TGCGCCAGCAGCCCTGGACAGGGCCAGGGCTACACCTTC,CASSPGQGQGYTF
TRBV3-1/TRBV3-2,TRBJ1-1,-,-,TGTGCCAGCAGCCACCGGTCCACACCACGGGCTGAAGCTTTCTTT,CASSHRSTPRAEAFF
TRBV7-2,TRBJ2-7,-,TRBD1,TGTGCCAGCAGCTTCGTTCAGGGGGTATACGAGCAGTACTTC,CASSFVQGVYEQYF
TRBV6-2/TRBV6-3,TRBJ2-7,-,TRBD2,TGTGCCAGCAGCCTCGCGGGGGGATACTACGAGCAGTACTTC,CASSLAGGYYEQYF
TRBV7-7,TRBJ1-2,-,-,TGTGCTAGCAGCTTAGCTCGGGAGCACTATGGCTACACCTTC,CASSLAREHYGYTF
TRBV27,TRBJ2-1,-,TRBD2,TGTGCCAGCAGTTTATGGAGCGGGGGTTATTACAATGAGCAGTTCTTC,CASSLWSGGYYNEQFF